The sequence of this TCR beta chain was determined in a study of blood T cell repertoires in COVID-19. Participants came from about two dozen US areas, aged roughly 18 to 100 years. The study counted Cohort 3 donors as recovered given two negative PCRs, clearance, or symptom resolution. This CDR3 contains 16 residues. Germline values: CDR1 SGHAT, CDR2 FQNNGV. The germline V and J ends were trimmed by 4 bases and 0 bases, with 10 bases remaining between them. Profiling relied on immunoSEQ multiplex PCR, and the TCRdb table lists in-frame clones only, not all of them. The sample has around 250,000 clones, 85% to 90% seen once.

Sequencing was carried out using PBMCs or T cells enriched from blood (not recorded which). The receptor was derived from a man aged 18 to 29 who had recovered from COVID-19. V gene TRBV11-2 combines with J gene TRBJ1-6, with unresolved D. The CDR3 sequence: CASSYRESSYNSPLHF. CDR3 DNA sequence: TGTGCCAGCAGCTATAGGGAGAGCTCCTATAATTCACCCCTCCACTTT.